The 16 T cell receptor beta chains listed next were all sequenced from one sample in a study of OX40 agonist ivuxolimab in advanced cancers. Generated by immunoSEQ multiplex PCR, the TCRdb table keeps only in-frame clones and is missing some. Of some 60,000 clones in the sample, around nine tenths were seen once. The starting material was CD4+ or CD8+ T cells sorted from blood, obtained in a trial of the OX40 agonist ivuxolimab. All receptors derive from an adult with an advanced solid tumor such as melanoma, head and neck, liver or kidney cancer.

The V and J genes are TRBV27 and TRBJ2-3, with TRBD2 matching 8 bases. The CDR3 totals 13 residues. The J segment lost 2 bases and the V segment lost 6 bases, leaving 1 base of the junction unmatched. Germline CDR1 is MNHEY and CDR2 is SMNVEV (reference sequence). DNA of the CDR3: TGTGCCAGCAGAGCGGGAGTCACAGATACGCAGTATTTT. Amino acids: CASRAGVTDTQYF.

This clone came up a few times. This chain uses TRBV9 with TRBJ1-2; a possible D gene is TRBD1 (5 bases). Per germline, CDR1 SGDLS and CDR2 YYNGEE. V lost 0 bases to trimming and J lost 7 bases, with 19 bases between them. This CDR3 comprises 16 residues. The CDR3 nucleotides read TGTGCCAGCAGCGTAGAGGCTCAGGGAGCAGTCGGTGGCTACACCTTC. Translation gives CASSVEAQGAVGGYTF.

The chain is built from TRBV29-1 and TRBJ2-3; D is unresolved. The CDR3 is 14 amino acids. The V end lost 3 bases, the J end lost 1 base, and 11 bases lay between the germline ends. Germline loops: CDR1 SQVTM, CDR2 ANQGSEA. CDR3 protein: CSVEAPTGTDTQYF. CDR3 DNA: TGCAGCGTTGAGGCTCCCACGGGCACAGATACGCAGTATTTT.

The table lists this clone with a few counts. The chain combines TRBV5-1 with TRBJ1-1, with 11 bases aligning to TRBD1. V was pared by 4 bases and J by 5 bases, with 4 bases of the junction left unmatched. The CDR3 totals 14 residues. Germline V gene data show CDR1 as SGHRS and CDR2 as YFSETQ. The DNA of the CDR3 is TGCGCCAGCAGCCCCGGGACAGGGGGGACTGAAGCTTTCTTT. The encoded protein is CASSPGTGGTEAFF.

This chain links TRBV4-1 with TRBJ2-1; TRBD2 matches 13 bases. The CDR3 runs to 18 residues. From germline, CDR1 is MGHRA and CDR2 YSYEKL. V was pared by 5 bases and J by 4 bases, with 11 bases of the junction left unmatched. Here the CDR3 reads CASSWTSGRNPVYNEQFF. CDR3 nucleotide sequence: TGCGCCAGCAGCTGGACTAGCGGGAGAAATCCTGTGTACAATGAGCAGTTCTTC.

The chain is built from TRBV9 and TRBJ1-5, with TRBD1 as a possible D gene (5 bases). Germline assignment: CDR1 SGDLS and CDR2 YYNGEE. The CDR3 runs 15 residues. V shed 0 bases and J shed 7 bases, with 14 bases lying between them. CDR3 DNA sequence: TGTGCCAGCAGCGTAGGGGTGGGGGATGGGCAGCCCCAGCATTTT. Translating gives CASSVGVGDGQPQHF.

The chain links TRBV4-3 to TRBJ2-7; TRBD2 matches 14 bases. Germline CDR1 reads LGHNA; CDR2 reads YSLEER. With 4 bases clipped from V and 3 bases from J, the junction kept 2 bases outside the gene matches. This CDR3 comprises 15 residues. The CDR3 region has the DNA TGCGCCAGCAGCCGAGGACTAGCGGGAGGCTACGAGCAGTACTTC. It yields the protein CASSRGLAGGYEQYF.

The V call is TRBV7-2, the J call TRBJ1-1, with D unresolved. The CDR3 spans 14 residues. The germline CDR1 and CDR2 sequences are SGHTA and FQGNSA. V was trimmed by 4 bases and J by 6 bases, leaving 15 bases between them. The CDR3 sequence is CASSSSGWEAEAFF. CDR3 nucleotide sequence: TGTGCCAGCAGCTCCTCCGGCTGGGAGGCTGAAGCTTTCTTT. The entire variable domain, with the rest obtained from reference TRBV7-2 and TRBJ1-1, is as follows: GAGVSQSPSNKVTEKGKDVELRCDPISGHTALYWYRQSLGQGLEFLIYFQGNSAPDKSGLPSDRFSAERTGGSVSTLTIQRTQQEDSAVYLCASSSSGWEAEAFFGQGTRLTVV.

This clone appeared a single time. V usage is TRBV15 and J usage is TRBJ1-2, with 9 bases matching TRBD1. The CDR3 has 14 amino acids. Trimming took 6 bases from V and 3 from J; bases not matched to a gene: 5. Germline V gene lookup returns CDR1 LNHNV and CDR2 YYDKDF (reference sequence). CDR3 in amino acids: CATRADRGDYGYTF. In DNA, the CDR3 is TGTGCCACCAGGGCGGACAGGGGCGACTATGGCTACACCTTC.

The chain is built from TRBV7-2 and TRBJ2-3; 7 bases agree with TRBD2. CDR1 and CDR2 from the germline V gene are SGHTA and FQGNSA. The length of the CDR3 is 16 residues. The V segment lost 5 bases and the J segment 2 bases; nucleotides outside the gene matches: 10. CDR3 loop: CASSPQGGGLTDTQYF. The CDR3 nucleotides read TGTGCCAGCAGCCCCCAGGGCGGGGGACTCACAGATACGCAGTATTTT.

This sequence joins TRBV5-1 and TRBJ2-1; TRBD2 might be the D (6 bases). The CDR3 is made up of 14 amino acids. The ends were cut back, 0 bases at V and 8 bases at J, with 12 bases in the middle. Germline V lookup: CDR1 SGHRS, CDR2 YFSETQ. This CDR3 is CASSLASPGDEQFF. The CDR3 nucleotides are TGCGCCAGCAGCTTGGCGTCACCGGGGGATGAGCAGTTCTTC.

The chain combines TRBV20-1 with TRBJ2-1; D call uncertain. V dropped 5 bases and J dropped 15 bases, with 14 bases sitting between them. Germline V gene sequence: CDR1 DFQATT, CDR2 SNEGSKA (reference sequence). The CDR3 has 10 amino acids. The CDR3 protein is CSAGQMPGFF. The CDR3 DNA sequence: TGCAGTGCTGGCCAGATGCCGGGGTTCTTC.

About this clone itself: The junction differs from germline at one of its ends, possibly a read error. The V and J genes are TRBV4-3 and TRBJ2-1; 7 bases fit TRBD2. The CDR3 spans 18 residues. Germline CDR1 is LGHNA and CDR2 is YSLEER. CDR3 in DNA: TGCGCCAGCAGTCAAGCCGGGGGGAATCTCCTATTATACAATGAGCAGTTCTTC. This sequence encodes CASSQAGGNLLLYNEQFF.

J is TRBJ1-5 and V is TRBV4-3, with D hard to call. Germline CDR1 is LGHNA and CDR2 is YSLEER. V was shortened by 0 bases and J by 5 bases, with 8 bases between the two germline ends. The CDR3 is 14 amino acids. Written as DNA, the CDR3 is TGCGCCAGCAGCCAAGATATGCTAGATCAGCCCCAGCATTTT. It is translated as CASSQDMLDQPQHF.

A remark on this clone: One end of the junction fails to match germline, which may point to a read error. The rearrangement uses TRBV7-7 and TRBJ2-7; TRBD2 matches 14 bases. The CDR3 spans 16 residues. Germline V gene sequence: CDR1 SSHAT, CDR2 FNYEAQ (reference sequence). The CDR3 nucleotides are TGTGCTAGCAGCCTTGGACTAGCGGGAGGTCGCGACGAGCAGTACTTC. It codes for CASSLGLAGGRDEQYF.

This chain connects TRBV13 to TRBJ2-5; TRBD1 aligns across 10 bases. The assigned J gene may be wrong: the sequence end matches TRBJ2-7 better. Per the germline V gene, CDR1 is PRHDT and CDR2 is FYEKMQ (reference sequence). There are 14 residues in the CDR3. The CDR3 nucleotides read TGTGCCAGCAGGCTCGGACAGGGGGCCTACGAGCAGTACTTC. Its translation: CASRLGQGAYEQYF.